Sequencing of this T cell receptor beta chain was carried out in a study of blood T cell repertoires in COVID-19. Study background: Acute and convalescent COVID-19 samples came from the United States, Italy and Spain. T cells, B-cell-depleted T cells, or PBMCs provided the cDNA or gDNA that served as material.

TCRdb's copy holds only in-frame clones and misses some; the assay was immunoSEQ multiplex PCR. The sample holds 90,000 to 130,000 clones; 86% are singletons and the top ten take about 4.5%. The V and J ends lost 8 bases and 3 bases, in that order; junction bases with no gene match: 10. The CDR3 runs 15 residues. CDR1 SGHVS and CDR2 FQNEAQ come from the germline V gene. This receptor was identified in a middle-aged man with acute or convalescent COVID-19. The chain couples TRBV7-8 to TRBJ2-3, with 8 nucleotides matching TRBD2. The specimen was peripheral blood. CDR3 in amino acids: CASARGRGVTDTQYF. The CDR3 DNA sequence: TGTGCCAGCGCCCGGGGGCGGGGGGTGACAGATACGCAGTATTTT.